Below, 6 T cell receptor beta chains from the same sample are listed, as sequenced in a study of cytomegalovirus exposure and HLA in healthy donors. Profiling relied on immunoSEQ multiplex PCR, and the TCRdb table lists in-frame clones only, not all of them. This sample carries 70,000 to 75,000 clones, about 93% of them seen once, and the ten largest clones take approximately 3%. Sequencing was done on a sample of PBMCs. These receptors all come from a woman aged 18 to 35 in good health and CMV-seropositive.

The V gene is TRBV2, the J gene TRBJ1-4; TRBD1 matches 8 bases. Trimming removed 6 bases from V and 6 bases from J; junction bases left unmatched: 6. This CDR3 is built from 14 residues. The germline V gene has CDR1 SNHLY and CDR2 FYNNEI. The CDR3 here is CASRDRAGDEKLFF. As DNA, the CDR3 is TGTGCCAGCAGGGACAGGGCAGGGGATGAAAAACTGTTTTTT.

This chain joins TRBV4-3 and TRBJ2-3, with D maybe TRBD1 (5 bases). The CDR3 length is 18 residues. The V and J ends lost 0 bases and 5 bases respectively, with 21 bases between them. Germline V lookup: CDR1 LGHNA, CDR2 YSLEER. CDR3 nucleotide sequence: TGCGCCAGCAGCCAAGACGCCAGCAGGGCACCTTCGGGAGATACGCAGTATTTT. Translation gives CASSQDASRAPSGDTQYF.

The chain couples TRBV5-1 to TRBJ1-2, with D uncertain. This CDR3 is 15 amino acids long. V was clipped by 4 bases and J by 2 bases, with 15 bases between them. Germline V gene data show CDR1 as SGHRS and CDR2 as YFSETQ. This CDR3 is CASSLTIGQNYGYTF. CDR3 DNA sequence: TGCGCCAGCAGCCTGACTATCGGCCAGAACTATGGCTACACCTTC.

This sequence joins TRBV6-6 and TRBJ1-4, with 8 bases matching TRBD1. Germline CDR1 MNHNY, CDR2 SVGAGI (reference sequence). Trimming took 2 bases from V and 4 from J; bases not matched to a gene: 3. The CDR3 is made up of 15 amino acids. CDR3 loop: CASSYPDRVNEKLFF. The CDR3 nucleotides read TGTGCCAGCAGTTACCCGGACAGGGTTAATGAAAAACTGTTTTTT.

The chain has TRBV6-4 and TRBJ1-2; D possibly corresponds to TRBD1 (5 bases). The CDR3 contains 15 residues. V was trimmed by 3 bases and J by 8 bases, leaving 19 bases between them. Germline CDR1 is MRHNA and CDR2 is SNTAGT. The CDR3 coding sequence is TGTGCCAGCAGTGAGTGGGACTCCGGAAGGAAGGGCTACACCTTC. This gives the protein CASSEWDSGRKGYTF.

V gene TRBV9 combines with J gene TRBJ2-3; 10 bases agree with TRBD1. J was trimmed by 6 bases and V by 3 bases; bases with no gene match: 13. The CDR3 totals 17 residues. Germline V CDR1 and CDR2: SGDLS, YYNGEE. Written as DNA, the CDR3 is TGTGCCAGCAGCGAGGGGACCGGGACAGGGGTTGGCGATACGCAGTATTTT. This gives the protein CASSEGTGTGVGDTQYF.